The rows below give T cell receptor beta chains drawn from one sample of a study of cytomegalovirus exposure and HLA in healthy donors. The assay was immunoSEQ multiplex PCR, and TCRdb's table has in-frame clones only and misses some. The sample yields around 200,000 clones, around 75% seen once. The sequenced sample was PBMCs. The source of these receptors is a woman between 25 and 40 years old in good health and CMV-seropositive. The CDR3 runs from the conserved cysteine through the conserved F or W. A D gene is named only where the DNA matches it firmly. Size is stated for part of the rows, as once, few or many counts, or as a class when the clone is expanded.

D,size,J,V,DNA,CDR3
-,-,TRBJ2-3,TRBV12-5,TGTGCTAGTGGGGGAGCGGGTGCCACAGATACGCAGTATTTT,CASGGAGATDTQYF
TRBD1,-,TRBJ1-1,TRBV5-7,TGTGCCAGCAGCTTGGGGACAGGCTCTATGAACACTGAAGCTTTCTTT,CASSLGTGSMNTEAFF
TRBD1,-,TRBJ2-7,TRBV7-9,TGTGCCAGCAGCGATTCAACCGGACAGGGGGCCTACGAGCAGTACTTC,CASSDSTGQGAYEQYF
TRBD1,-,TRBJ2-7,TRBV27,TGTGCCAGCAGTAGGGGGCGGACAGGGACCTACGAGCAGTACTTC,CASSRGRTGTYEQYF
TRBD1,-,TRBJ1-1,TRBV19,TGTGCCAGTAGTTTCCCAGACAGGGGGACTGAAGCTTTCTTT,CASSFPDRGTEAFF
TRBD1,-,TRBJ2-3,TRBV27,TGTGCCAGCACCAGTTTAGGACAGGGGATTCAAGATACGCAGTATTTT,CASTSLGQGIQDTQYF
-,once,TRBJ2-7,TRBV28,TGTGCCAGCAGTTCGACTGGGTGGTACGAGCAGTACTTC,CASSSTGWYEQYF
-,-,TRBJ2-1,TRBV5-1,TGCGCCAGCAGCTTAACGATGAGCTCCTACAATGAGCAGTTCTTC,CASSLTMSSYNEQFF
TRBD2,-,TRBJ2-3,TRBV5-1,TGCGCCAGCAGCCACGGGACTAGCCGGGATACGCAGTATTTT,CASSHGTSRDTQYF
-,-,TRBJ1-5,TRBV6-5,TGTGCCAGCAGTTACTCTCCAGACAATCAGCCCCAGCATTTT,CASSYSPDNQPQHF
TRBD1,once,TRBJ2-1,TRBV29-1,TGCAGCGTCGTCGGGACAGGGGGCCAAAATGAGCAGTTCTTC,CSVVGTGGQNEQFF
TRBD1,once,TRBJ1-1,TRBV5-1,TGCGCCAGCGGTCCCCCGAGGACAGGAAGCTCTGAAGCTTTCTTT,CASGPPRTGSSEAFF
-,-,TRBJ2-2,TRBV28,TGTGCCAGCAGTTTTGTGGGAGCGGGCACCGGGGAGCTGTTTTTT,CASSFVGAGTGELFF
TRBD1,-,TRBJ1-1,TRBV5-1,TGCGCCAGCAGCTTGTGGACAGGGCAACAGAGCGCTGAAGCTTTCTTT,CASSLWTGQQSAEAFF
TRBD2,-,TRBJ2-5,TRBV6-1,TGTGCCAGCAGTGATGGGGCTAGCGGGAGTTGGACCCAGTACTTC,CASSDGASGSWTQYF
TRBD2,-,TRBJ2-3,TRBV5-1,TGCGCCAGCAGCGCGGGACTAGGAAGCACAGATACGCAGTATTTT,CASSAGLGSTDTQYF
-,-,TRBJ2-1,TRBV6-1,TGTGCCAGCAGTGAACTGATTGGCAGGGGTCCGACGGATGAGCAGTTCTTC,CASSELIGRGPTDEQFF
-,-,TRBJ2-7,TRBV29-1,TGCAGCGTTGGGGGACTTGCCATTTACGAGCAGTACTTC,CSVGGLAIYEQYF
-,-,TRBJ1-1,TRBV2,TGTGCCAGCAGTGAAAGTATGCGGGGGACTGAAGCTTTCTTT,CASSESMRGTEAFF
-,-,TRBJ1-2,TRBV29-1,TGCAGCGCCCCACGGCCAGGTGGCTACACCTTC,CSAPRPGGYTF
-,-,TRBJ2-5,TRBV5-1,TGCGCCAGCAGCTTGGGGACAGATCAAGAGACCCAGTACTTC,CASSLGTDQETQYF
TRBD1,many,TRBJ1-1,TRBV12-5,TGTGCTAGTGGGATAACAGGGGATGAAGCTTTCTTT,CASGITGDEAFF